The next 11 T cell receptor beta chains were all read from a single sample in a study of shared clonotypes between healthy human individuals. TCRdb's table, derived via immunoSEQ multiplex PCR, lists solely in-frame clones and lacks some. The sample holds approximately 640,000 clones, about 92% seen once. Source material: memory CD8+ T cells from PBMCs. Subset denoted: CD45RO+ cells pooled with CCR7-negative TemRA cells. The receptors stem from a man aged 18 to 30 in good health. Some clones in this sample may be carry-over from other donors' samples.

For this clone: In the same sample, other DNA sequences code for this CDR3. The V call is TRBV27, the J call TRBJ2-7; 11 positions match TRBD2. Trimming removed 4 bases from V and 4 bases from J; junction bases left unmatched: 3. This CDR3 comprises 14 residues. Per the germline V gene, CDR1 is MNHEY and CDR2 is SMNVEV (reference sequence). CDR3 residues: CASSSLAGGYEQYF. The CDR3 nucleotides read TGTGCCAGCAGTTCTTTAGCGGGAGGGTACGAGCAGTACTTC.

This rearrangement joins TRBV27 to TRBJ2-7; possibly TRBD1 or TRBD2 for D (5 bases each). The CDR3 is 15 residues long. The V end lost 3 bases, the J end lost 4 bases, and 16 bases lay between the germline ends. The germline V gene has CDR1 MNHEY and CDR2 SMNVEV (reference sequence). The chain's CDR3 is CASSFVGEYMYEQYF. DNA of the CDR3: TGTGCCAGCAGTTTTGTGGGGGAGTATATGTACGAGCAGTACTTC.

The J gene is TRBJ2-3, the V gene TRBV27; 10 nucleotides agree with TRBD2. The CDR3 loop spans 14 amino acids. The V and J ends lost 5 bases and 12 bases, in that order; junction bases with no gene match: 11. Germline CDR1 MNHEY, CDR2 SMNVEV (reference sequence). CDR3 in amino acids: CASSGLGTSGNQYF. In nucleotides, the CDR3 is TGTGCCAGCAGTGGGTTGGGAACTAGCGGGAATCAGTATTTT.

The chain recombines TRBV5-6 with TRBJ2-7; D unclear. Germline V lookup: CDR1 SGHDT, CDR2 YYEEEE. Trimming took 1 base from V and 5 from J, leaving 13 bases between them. CDR3 length: 14 amino acids. For the CDR3, the DNA is TGTGCCAGCAGCTTGTACCAACCAACCCACGAGCAGTACTTC. This codes for CASSLYQPTHEQYF.

The chain is built from TRBV2 and TRBJ2-1; the match to TRBD1 covers 7 bases. CDR1 and CDR2 (germline): SNHLY, FYNNEI. The ends lost 6 bases at V and 3 bases at J; junction bases unmatched: 5. The CDR3 covers 14 residues. The CDR3 bases are TGTGCCAGCAGCCCAGGGGGATACTACAATGAGCAGTTCTTC. Translation gives CASSPGGYYNEQFF. The variable domain in full, completed from reference TRBV2 and TRBJ2-1, reads EPEVTQTPSHQVTQMGQEVILRCVPISNHLYFYWYRQILGQKVEFLVSFYNNEISEKSEIFDDQFSVERPDGSNFTLKIRSTKLEDSAMYFCASSPGGYYNEQFFGPGTRLTVL.

A remark on this clone: Other DNA sequences in this specimen translate into the identical CDR3. The chain employs TRBV10-2 and TRBJ2-7; the match to TRBD1 covers 7 bases. Germline CDR1 is WSHSY and CDR2 is SAAADI. The length of the CDR3 is 12 residues. J lost 4 bases, V lost 3 bases, and 0 bases had no gene match. CDR3 in amino acids: CASSDRGYEQYF. CDR3 bases: TGCGCCAGCAGTGACAGGGGGTACGAGCAGTACTTC.

The V gene is TRBV15, the J gene TRBJ2-7; 7 bases match TRBD1. The germline V gene has CDR1 LNHNV and CDR2 YYDKDF (reference sequence). The J segment lost 4 bases and the V segment lost 5 bases, leaving 14 bases of the junction unmatched. The CDR3 extends over 16 amino acids. CDR3 bases: TGTGCCACCAGCGGTTACACAGGGGAAATAATATACGAGCAGTACTTC. Its translation: CATSGYTGEIIYEQYF.

V and J are TRBV14 and TRBJ2-7; D is undetermined. V shed 4 bases and J shed 6 bases, with 13 bases lying between them. CDR1 SGHDN and CDR2 FVKESK come from the germline V gene. CDR3 size: 13 residues. CDR3 sequence reads: CASSLMRYVEQYF. As DNA, the CDR3 is TGTGCCAGCAGCCTAATGAGGTACGTCGAGCAGTACTTC. Combining the CDR3 with reference TRBV14 and TRBJ2-7 gives the whole variable domain EAGVTQFPSHSVIEKGQTVTLRCDPISGHDNLYWYRRVMGKEIKFLLHFVKESKQDESGMPNNRFLAERTGGTYSTLKVQPAELEDSGVYFCASSLMRYVEQYFGPGTRLTVT.

The gene calls are TRBV28 and TRBJ2-7; 7 bases match TRBD2. The CDR3 is 16 amino acids. The germline gives CDR1 MDHEN, CDR2 SYDVKM. The junction had 11 bases not matched to a gene; V was cut back by 6 bases and J by 0 bases. The CDR3 DNA reads TGTGCCAGCAGCTTGAGAAAGCGGGACGTCTCCTACGAGCAGTACTTC. It specifies CASSLRKRDVSYEQYF.

This sequence joins TRBV19 and TRBJ2-1; possibly TRBD2 for D (6 bases). Trimming took off 1 base at V and 3 bases at J, with 10 bases between the two ends. CDR3 size: 15 residues. Germline V gene data show CDR1 as LNHDA and CDR2 as SQIVND (reference sequence). The CDR3 DNA is TGTGCCAGTAGTATAGCGGGAGTGGACTACAATGAGCAGTTCTTC. Translating it yields CASSIAGVDYNEQFF.

The chain carries TRBV6-5 and TRBJ1-1; D call uncertain. The V gene lost 11 bases and the J gene lost 1 base, with 14 bases spanning the gap. Germline lookup yields CDR1 MNHEY and CDR2 SVGAGI. The CDR3 consists of 13 residues. In DNA form, the CDR3 reads TGTGCCGCAAAAGGAGAGCCGAACACTGAAGCTTTCTTT. Its translation is CAAKGEPNTEAFF.